This T cell receptor beta chain appears in the sequencing data of a study of T cell repertoires in cytomegalovirus infection (dated by TCRdb to about 2019). In the study overall: Because public TCR beta signatures pointed to carriage of CMV infection together with the matching HLA type, the HLA type of each donor mattered for the analysis. Points the paper makes about the study in general: In the ex vivo response, HLA-C-restricted CMV-specific TCR beta clonotypes were dominant, and in two of eight donors the single most frequent clonotype came from this HLA-C-restricted group. Cumulative frequency of public TCR beta family members discriminated carriers of CMV infection plus the relevant HLA type in this cohort and an independent roughly 330-donor cohort.

This clonotype was seen repeatedly, ten times or more. The antigen this receptor binds is unknown. No much larger clone is present one base from it, and per-base qualities are unavailable. Relative to germline, V is 2 bases shorter and J is 14 bases shorter, with 10 bases between their ends. CDR1 and CDR2, per the germline V gene, are SGHTA and FQGNSA. The CDR3 starts with the cysteine, ends with the phenylalanine, and has 12 residues. Just CDR3 DNA is preserved here, 36 bases in frame from base 1. Sequencing instrument: Illumina HiSeq 1500. The public reads were run again by TCRdb, first through fastp at Q25 and then through MiXCR, and only productive beta chains were kept. Merged by CDR3 protein, the rows form single entries marked with the most common genes and DNA. The sample includes 200,000 to 300,000 distinct CDR3 sequences, with roughly an eighth observed a single time. The ten top clones hold approximately 1.6% of the sample.

The receptor comes from a human donor in good health (CMV status not recorded). Some clones in this sample may be carry-over from other donors' samples. The sequence links TRBV7-2 to TRBJ1-6, with a tentative D gene TRBD1 over 5 matching bases. The material sequenced was PBMCs. The DNA sequence is given as TGTGCCAGCAGCTTATGGGAGGGGTCCCTCCACTTT. Its coded protein is CASSLWEGSLHF.